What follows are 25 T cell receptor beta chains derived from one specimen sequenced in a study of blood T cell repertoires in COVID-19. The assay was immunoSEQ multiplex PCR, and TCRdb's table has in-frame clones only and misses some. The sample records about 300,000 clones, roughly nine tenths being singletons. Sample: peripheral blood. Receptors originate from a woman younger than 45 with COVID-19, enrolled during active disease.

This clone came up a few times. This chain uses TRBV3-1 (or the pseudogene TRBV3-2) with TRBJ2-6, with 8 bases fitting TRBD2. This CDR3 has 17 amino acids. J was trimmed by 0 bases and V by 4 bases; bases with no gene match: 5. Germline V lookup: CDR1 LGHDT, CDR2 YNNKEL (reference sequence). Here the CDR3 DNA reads TGTGCCAGCAGCCTTCCGGGGGGGGCCTCTGGGGCCAACGTCCTGACTTTC. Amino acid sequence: CASSLPGGASGANVLTF.

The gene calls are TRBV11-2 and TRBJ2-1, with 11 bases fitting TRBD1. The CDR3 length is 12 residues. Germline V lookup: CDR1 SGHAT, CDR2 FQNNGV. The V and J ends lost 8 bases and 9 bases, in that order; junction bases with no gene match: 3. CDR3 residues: CASGQGAGEQFF. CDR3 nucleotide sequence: TGTGCCAGCGGACAGGGGGCGGGTGAGCAGTTCTTC.

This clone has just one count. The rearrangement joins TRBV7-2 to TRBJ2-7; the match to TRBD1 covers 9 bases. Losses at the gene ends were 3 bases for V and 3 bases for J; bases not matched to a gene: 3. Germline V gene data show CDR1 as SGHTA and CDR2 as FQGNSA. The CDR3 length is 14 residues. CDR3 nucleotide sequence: TGTGCCAGCAGCTTCAGGGACAGGGACTACGAGCAGTACTTC. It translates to CASSFRDRDYEQYF.

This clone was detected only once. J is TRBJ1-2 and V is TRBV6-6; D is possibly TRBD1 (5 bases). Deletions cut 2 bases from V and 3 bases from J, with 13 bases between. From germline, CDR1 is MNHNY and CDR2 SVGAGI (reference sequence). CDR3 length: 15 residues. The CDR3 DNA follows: TGTGCCAGCAGTTACCCTCAAGGGGCAGACTATGGCTACACCTTC. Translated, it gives CASSYPQGADYGYTF.

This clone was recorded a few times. The DNA of the CDR3 is TGTGCCAGCTCACCGGGACAGGGGTACACTGAAGCTTTCTTT. Translating it yields CASSPGQGYTEAFF. The J gene is TRBJ1-1, the V gene TRBV18; 10 bases map to TRBD1. The germline V gene encodes CDR1 KGHSH and CDR2 LQKENI. Losses at the gene ends were 3 bases for V and 3 bases for J; bases not matched to a gene: 1. The CDR3 runs 14 residues.

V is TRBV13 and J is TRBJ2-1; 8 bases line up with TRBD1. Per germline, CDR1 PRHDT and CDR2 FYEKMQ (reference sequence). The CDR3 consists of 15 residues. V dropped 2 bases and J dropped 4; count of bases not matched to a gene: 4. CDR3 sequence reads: CASSLWDRPYNEQFF. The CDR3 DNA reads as TGTGCCAGCAGCTTATGGGACAGGCCATACAATGAGCAGTTCTTC.

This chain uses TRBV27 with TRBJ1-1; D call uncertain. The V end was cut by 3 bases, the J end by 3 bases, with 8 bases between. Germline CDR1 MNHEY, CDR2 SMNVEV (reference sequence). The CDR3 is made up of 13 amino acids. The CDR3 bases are TGTGCCAGCAGTTTGAACAGAGACACTGAAGCTTTCTTT. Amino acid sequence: CASSLNRDTEAFF.

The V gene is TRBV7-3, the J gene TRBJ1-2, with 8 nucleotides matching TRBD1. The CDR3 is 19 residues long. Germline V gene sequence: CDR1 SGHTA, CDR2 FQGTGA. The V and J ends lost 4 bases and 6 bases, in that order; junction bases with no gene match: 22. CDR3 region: CASSSKPTRDRRFIHGYTF. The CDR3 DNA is TGTGCCAGCAGCTCAAAACCGACTCGGGACAGGAGATTTATCCATGGCTACACCTTC.

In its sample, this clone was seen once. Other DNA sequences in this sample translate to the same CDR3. CDR3 loop: CASSEGQGNTEAFF. CDR3 DNA: TGTGCCAGCTCCGAAGGACAGGGGAACACTGAAGCTTTCTTT. This chain uses TRBV18 with TRBJ1-1; 8 bases align to TRBD1. The CDR3 has 14 amino acids. The germline V gene has CDR1 KGHSH and CDR2 LQKENI. Losses at the gene ends were 6 bases for V and 1 base for J; bases not matched to a gene: 4.

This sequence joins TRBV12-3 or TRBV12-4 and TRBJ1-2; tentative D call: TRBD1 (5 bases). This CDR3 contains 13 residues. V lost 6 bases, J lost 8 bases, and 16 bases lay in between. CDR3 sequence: CASSPGLKHGYTF. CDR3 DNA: TGTGCCAGCAGCCCGGGACTCAAACACGGCTACACCTTC.

The CDR3 coding sequence is TGTGCCAGCAGCCGAATGACTAGGGACGTAAGCTTCCAAGAGACCCAGTACTTC. Translation gives CASSRMTRDVSFQETQYF. The chain couples TRBV14 to TRBJ2-5; TRBD2 is a possible D gene (6 bases). This CDR3 region has 18 residues. Trimming took 4 bases from V and 1 from J, leaving 22 bases between them. Germline CDR1 is SGHDN and CDR2 is FVKESK.

The CDR3 region is CATSSWPNYGYTF. CDR3 DNA: TGTGCCACCAGCAGTTGGCCTAACTATGGCTACACCTTC. The J gene is TRBJ1-2, the V gene TRBV15; no definite D call. V was clipped by 3 bases and J by 0 bases, with 5 bases between them. The CDR3 consists of 13 residues. Germline V gene lookup returns CDR1 LNHNV and CDR2 YYDKDF (reference sequence).

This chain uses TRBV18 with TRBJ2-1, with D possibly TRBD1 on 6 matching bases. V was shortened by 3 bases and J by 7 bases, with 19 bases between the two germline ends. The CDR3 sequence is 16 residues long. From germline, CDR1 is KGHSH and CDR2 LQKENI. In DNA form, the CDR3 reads TGTGCCAGCTCACCTATACAGGGCTCTAATCCTAATGAGCAGTTCTTC. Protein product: CASSPIQGSNPNEQFF.

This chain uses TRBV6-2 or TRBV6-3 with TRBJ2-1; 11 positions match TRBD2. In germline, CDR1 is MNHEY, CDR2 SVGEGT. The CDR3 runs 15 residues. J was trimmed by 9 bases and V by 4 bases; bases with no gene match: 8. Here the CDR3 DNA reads TGTGCCAGCAGTTTGTCTAGCGGGGGGAGCGGTGAGCAGTTCTTC. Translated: CASSLSSGGSGEQFF.

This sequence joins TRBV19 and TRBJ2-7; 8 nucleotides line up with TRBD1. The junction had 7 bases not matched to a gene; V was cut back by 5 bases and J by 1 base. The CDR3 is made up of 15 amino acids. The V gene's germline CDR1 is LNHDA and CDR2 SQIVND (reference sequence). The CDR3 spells CASSQTGALSYEQYF. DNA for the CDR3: TGTGCCAGTAGTCAGACAGGGGCCTTATCCTACGAGCAGTACTTC.

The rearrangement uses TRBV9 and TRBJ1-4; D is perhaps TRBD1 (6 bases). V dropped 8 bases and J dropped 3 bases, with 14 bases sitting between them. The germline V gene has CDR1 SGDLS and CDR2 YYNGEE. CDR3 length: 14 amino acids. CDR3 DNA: TGTGCCAGTGGGCTATCAGGGGCTAATGAAAAACTGTTTTTT. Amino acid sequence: CASGLSGANEKLFF.

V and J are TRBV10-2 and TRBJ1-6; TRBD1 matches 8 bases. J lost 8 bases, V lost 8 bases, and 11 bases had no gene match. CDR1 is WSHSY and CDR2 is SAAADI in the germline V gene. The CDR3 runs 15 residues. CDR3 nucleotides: TGCGCCAGCCGTGGGCACAGGGGGATAGATTCACCCCTCCACTTT. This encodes CASRGHRGIDSPLHF.

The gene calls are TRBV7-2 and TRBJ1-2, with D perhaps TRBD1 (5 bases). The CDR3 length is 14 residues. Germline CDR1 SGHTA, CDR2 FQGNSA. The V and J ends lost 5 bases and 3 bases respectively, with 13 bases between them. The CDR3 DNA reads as TGTGCCAGCAGCCTACAGACAGCCGACTATGGCTACACCTTC. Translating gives CASSLQTADYGYTF.

CDR3 DNA sequence: TGTGCCAGTAGAAAGCGGGGGGGCACAGATACGCAGTATTTT. It codes for CASRKRGGTDTQYF. The V call is TRBV19, the J call TRBJ2-3, with TRBD2 matching over 9 bases. CDR3 length: 14 amino acids. Per germline, CDR1 LNHDA and CDR2 SQIVND (reference sequence). Losses at the gene ends were 6 bases for V and 1 base for J; bases not matched to a gene: 2.

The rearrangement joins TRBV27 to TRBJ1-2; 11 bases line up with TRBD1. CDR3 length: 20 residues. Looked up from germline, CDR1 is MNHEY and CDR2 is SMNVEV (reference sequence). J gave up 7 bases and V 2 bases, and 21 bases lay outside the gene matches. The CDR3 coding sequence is TGTGCCAGCAGTTTACGGTATGGGACAGGGGGACCCTCAGCTCTAACTGGCTACACCTTC. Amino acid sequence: CASSLRYGTGGPSALTGYTF.

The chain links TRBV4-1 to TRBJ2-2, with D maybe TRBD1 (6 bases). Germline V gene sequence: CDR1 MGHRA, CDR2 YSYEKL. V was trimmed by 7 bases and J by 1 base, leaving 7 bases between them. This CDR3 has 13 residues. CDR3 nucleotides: TGCGCCAGCATGGACAGGAACACCGGGGAGCTGTTTTTT. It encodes CASMDRNTGELFF.

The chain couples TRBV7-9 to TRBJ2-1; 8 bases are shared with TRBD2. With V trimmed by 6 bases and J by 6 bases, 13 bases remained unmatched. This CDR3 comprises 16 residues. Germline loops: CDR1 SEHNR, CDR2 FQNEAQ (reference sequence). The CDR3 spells CASRLTGTRVGNEQFF. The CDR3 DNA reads TGTGCCAGCAGATTAACGGGGACTAGAGTGGGCAATGAGCAGTTCTTC.

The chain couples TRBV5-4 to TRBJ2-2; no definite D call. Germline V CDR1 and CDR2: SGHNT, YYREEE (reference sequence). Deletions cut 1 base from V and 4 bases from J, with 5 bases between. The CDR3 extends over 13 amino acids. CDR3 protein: CASSLSVTGELFF. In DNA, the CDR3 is TGTGCCAGCAGCTTGTCGGTCACCGGGGAGCTGTTTTTT.

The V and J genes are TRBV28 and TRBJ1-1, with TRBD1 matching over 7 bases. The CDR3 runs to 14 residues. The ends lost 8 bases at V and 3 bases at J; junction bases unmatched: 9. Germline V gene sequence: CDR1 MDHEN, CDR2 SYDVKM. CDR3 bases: TGTGCCAGCGGAAAACAGGGGTACGACACTGAAGCTTTCTTT. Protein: CASGKQGYDTEAFF.

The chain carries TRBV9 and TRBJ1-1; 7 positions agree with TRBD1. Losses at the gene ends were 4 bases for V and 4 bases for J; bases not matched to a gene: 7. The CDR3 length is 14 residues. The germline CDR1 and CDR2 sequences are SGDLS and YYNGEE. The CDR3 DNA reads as TGTGCCAGCAGCCCCTCAGGGGGAACCACTGAAGCTTTCTTT. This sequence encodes CASSPSGGTTEAFF. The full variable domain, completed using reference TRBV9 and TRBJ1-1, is DSGVTQTPKHLITATGQRVTLRCSPRSGDLSVYWYQQSLDQGLQFLIQYYNGEERAKGNILERFSAQQFPDLHSELNLSSLELGDSALYFCASSPSGGTTEAFFGQGTRLTVV.